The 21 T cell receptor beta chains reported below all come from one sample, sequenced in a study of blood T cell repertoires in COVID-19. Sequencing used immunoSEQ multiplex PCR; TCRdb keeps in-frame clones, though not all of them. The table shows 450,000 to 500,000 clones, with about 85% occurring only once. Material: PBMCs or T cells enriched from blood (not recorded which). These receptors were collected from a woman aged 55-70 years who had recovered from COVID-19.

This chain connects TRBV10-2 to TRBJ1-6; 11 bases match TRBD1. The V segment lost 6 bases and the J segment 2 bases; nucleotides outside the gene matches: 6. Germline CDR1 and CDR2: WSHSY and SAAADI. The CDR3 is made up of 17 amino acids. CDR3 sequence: CASSLGQGGTYNSPLHF. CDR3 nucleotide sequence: TGCGCCAGCAGCCTGGGACAGGGGGGGACCTATAATTCACCCCTCCACTTT.

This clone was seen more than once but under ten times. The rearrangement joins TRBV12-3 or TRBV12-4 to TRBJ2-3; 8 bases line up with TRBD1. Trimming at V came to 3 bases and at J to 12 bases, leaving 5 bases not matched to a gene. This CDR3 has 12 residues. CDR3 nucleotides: TGTGCCAGCAGTTTCGGACAGGGTGGTCAGTATTTT. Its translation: CASSFGQGGQYF.

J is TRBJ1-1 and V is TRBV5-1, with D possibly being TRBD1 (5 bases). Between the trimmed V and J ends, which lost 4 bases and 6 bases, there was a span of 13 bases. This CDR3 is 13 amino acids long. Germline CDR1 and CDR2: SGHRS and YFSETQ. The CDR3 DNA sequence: TGCGCCAGCAGCAGGGAGGGGTCGTCTGAAGCTTTCTTT. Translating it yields CASSREGSSEAFF. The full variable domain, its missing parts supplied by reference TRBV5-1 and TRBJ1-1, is KAGVTQTPRYLIKTRGQQVTLSCSPISGHRSVSWYQQTPGQGLQFLFEYFSETQRNKGNFPGRFSGRQFSNSRSEMNVSTLELGDSALYLCASSREGSSEAFFGQGTRLTVV.

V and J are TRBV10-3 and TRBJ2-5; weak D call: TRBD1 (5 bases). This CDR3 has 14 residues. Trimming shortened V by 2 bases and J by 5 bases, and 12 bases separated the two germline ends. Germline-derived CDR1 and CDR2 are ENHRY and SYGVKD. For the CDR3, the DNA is TGTGCCATCAGTGAGGGGGCAGGGTTGGAGACCCAGTACTTC. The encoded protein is CAISEGAGLETQYF.

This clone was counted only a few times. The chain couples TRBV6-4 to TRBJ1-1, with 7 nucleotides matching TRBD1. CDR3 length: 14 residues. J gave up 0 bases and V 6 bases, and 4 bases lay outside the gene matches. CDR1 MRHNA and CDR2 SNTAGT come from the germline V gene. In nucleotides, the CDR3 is TGTGCCAGCAGAGAGACAGGGATGAACACTGAAGCTTTCTTT. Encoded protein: CASRETGMNTEAFF.

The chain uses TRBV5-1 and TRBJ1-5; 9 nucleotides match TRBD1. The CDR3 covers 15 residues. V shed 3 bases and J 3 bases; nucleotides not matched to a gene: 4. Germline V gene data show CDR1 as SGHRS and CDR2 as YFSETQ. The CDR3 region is CASSSGTGINQPQHF. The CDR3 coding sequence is TGCGCCAGCAGCTCCGGGACAGGGATCAATCAGCCCCAGCATTTT.

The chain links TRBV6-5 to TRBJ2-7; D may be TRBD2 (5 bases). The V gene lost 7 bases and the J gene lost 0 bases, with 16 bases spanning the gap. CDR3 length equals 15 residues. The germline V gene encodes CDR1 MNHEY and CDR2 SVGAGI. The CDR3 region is CASNGGGLRSYEQYV. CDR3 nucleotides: TGTGCCAGCAATGGAGGCGGACTCCGCTCCTACGAGCAGTACGTC.

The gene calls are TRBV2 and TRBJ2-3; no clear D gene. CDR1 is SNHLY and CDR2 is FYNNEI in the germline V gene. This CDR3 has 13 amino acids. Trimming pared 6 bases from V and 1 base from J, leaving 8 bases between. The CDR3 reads CASRSVGTDTQYF. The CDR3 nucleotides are TGTGCCAGCAGATCGGTAGGCACAGATACGCAGTATTTT.

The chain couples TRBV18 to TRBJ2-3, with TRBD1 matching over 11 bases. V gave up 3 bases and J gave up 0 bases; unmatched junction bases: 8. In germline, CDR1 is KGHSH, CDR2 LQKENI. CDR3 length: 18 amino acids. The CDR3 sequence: CASSPLRRDRGSTDTQYF. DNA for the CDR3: TGTGCCAGCTCACCCCTAAGAAGGGACAGGGGGAGCACAGATACGCAGTATTTT.

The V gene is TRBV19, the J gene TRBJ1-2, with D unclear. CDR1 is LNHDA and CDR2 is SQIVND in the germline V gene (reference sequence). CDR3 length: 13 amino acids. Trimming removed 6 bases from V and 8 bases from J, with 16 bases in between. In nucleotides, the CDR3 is TGTGCCAGTAGCCCGGACTGGGCTAGGGGCTACACCTTC. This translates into CASSPDWARGYTF.

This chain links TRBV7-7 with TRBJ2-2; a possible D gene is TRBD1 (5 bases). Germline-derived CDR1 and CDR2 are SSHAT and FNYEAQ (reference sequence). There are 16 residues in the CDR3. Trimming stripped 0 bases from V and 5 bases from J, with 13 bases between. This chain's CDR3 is CASSLAGPGKTGELFF. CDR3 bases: TGTGCCAGCAGCTTAGCGGGGCCAGGGAAAACCGGGGAGCTGTTTTTT.

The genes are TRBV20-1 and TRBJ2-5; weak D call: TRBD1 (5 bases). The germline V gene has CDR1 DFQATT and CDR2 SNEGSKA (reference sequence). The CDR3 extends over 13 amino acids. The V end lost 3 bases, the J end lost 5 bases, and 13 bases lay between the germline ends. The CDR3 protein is CSASNSKGETQYF. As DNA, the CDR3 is TGCAGTGCTAGTAACTCAAAGGGGGAGACCCAGTACTTC.

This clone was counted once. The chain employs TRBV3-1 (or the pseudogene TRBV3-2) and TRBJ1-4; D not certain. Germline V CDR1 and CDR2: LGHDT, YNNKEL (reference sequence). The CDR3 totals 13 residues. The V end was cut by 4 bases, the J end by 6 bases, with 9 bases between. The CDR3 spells CASSLRGDEKLFF. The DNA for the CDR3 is TGTGCCAGCAGCCTGCGGGGAGATGAAAAACTGTTTTTT.

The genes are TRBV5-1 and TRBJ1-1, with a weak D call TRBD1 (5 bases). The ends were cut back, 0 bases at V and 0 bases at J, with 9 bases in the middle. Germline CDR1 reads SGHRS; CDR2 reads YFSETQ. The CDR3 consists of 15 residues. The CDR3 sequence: CASSLEVGVNTEAFF. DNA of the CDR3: TGCGCCAGCAGCTTGGAAGTAGGGGTGAACACTGAAGCTTTCTTT.

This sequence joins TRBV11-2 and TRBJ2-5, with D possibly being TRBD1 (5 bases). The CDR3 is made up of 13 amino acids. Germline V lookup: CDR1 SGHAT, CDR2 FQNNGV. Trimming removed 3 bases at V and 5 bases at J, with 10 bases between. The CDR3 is CASSFNRRETQYF. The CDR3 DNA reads TGTGCCAGCAGCTTTAACAGGCGGGAGACCCAGTACTTC.

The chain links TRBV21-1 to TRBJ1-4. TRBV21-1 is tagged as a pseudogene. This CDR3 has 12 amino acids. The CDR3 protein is CASSGGGEKLFF. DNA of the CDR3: TGTGCCAGCAGTGGGGGGGGTGAAAAACTGTTTTTT.

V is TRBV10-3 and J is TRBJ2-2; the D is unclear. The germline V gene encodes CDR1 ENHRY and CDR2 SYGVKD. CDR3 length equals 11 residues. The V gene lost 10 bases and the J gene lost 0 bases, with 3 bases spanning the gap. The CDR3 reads CATSNTGELFF. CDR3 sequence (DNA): TGTGCCACCTCGAACACCGGGGAGCTGTTTTTT.

In DNA form, the CDR3 reads TGTGCCAGCACCCCGGACTGGAGCTCCTACGAGCAGTACTTC. Amino acid sequence: CASTPDWSSYEQYF. The chain employs TRBV6-5 and TRBJ2-7, with D maybe TRBD2 (5 bases). This CDR3 spans 14 amino acids. CDR1 and CDR2 (germline): MNHEY, SVGAGI. Trimming removed 7 bases from V and 0 bases from J, with 13 bases in between.

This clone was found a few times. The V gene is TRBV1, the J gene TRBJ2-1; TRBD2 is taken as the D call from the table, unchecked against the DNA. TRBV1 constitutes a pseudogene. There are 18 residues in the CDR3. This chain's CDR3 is CTSSQDTGNDLSYNEQFF. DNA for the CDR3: TGCACCAGCAGCCAAGATACCGGGAACGACCTCTCCTACAATGAGCAGTTCTTC.

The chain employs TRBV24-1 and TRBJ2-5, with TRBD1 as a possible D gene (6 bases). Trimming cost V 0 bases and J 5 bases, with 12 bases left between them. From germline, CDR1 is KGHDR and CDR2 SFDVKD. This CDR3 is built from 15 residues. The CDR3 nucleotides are TGTGCCACCAGTGATTTGAGGGGGTCGGGGGAGACCCAGTACTTC. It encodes CATSDLRGSGETQYF.

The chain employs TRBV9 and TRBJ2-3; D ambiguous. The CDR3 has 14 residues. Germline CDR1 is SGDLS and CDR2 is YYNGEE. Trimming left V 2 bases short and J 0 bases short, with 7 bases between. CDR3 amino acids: CASSVLGSTDTQYF. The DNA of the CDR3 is TGTGCCAGCAGCGTCCTCGGGAGCACAGATACGCAGTATTTT.